These 21 T cell receptor beta chains came from one sample sequenced in a study of regulatory T cells in long-lasting Graves disease. Time point here: persistent/refractory GD, antithyroid drugs over 5 years with positive TRAb. The TCR library was made from RNA that had been extracted from PBMCs in TRIzol. Library construction for TCR beta used iRepertoire HTBI primers and Arm-PCR of CDR3 regions. MiXCR, applied by TCRdb to the multiplex PCR reads, yields one record per CDR3 protein. The data show around 500,000 distinct CDR3 sequences, less than 25% seen once. Specimen: peripheral blood mononuclear cells (PBMCs), collected when the disease was refractory, from a patient treated with antithyroid drugs. The receptors were sampled from a female donor with Graves disease.

This chain connects TRBV9 to TRBJ2-7; 7 positions match TRBD1. This CDR3 has 14 residues. The V and J ends lost 0 bases and 5 bases, in that order; junction bases with no gene match: 5. Germline lookup yields CDR1 SGDLS and CDR2 YYNGEE. DNA of the CDR3: TGTGCCAGCAGCGTAGCTATAGGGGGCCACGAGCAGTACTTC. Translated, it gives CASSVAIGGHEQYF.

V gene TRBV4-2 combines with J gene TRBJ2-7; 9 bases match TRBD2. The CDR3 extends over 15 amino acids. The V gene end was trimmed by 6 bases and the J gene end by 2 bases; junction bases not matched to a gene: 8. Germline CDR1 and CDR2: LGHNA and YNFKEQ. The DNA of the CDR3 is TGTGCCAGCAGTCGTAGACTAGCGGAGGCCTACGAGCAGTACTTC. Translated, it gives CASSRRLAEAYEQYF.

The chain is built from TRBV5-1 and TRBJ1-2; no definite D call. This CDR3 is 16 amino acids long. V shed 3 bases and J shed 0 bases, with 15 bases lying between them. Germline assignment: CDR1 SGHRS and CDR2 YFSETQ. This chain's CDR3 is CASSWSGTATNYGYTF. The CDR3, as DNA: TGCGCCAGCAGCTGGTCGGGAACAGCTACTAACTATGGCTACACCTTC.

This clonotype was recorded a few times. The chain combines TRBV5-1 with TRBJ2-2; 15 nucleotides line up with TRBD2. Germline values: CDR1 SGHRS, CDR2 YFSETQ. This CDR3 region has 17 residues. Germline trimming cut 4 bases from V and 7 bases from J; bases unmatched to any gene: 8. The DNA of the CDR3 is TGCGCCAGCAGCACCGGACTAGCGGGAGGGCCGGTCGGGGAGCTGTTTTTT. It codes for CASSTGLAGGPVGELFF.

This clonotype was counted at least ten times. V is TRBV6-5 and J is TRBJ2-7, with D unclear. The CDR3 runs 13 residues. Germline CDR1 reads MNHEY; CDR2 reads SVGAGI. With 0 bases removed from V and 6 bases from J, the gap between germline ends came to 9 bases. The CDR3 sequence is CASSYSGIREQYF. The CDR3 region has the DNA TGTGCCAGCAGTTACTCTGGGATCCGCGAGCAGTACTTC.

In this sample, this clonotype turned up a few times. The rearrangement joins TRBV11-1 to TRBJ2-2; D uncertain. Germline-derived CDR1 and CDR2 are SGHAT and FQDESV (reference sequence). The length of the CDR3 is 13 residues. The germline V and J ends were trimmed by 5 bases and 7 bases, with 11 bases remaining between them. The CDR3 DNA is TGTGCCAGCAGCCTACGGACGGGCGGGGAGCTGTTTTTT. Its protein is CASSLRTGGELFF.

Regarding this clonotype: A read error may explain this, as a much larger clone is one base away. The CDR3 does not close with the conserved phenylalanine or tryptophan, likely indicating a read error. The CDR3: CASSLEHIVTGELFL. The CDR3 DNA sequence: TGTGCCAGCAGTTTAGAACACATAGTAACCGGGGAGCTGTTTCTT. The rearrangement uses TRBV28 and TRBJ2-2; D is uncertain. This CDR3 spans 15 amino acids. Between the trimmed V and J ends, which lost 2 bases and 5 bases, there was a span of 12 bases. Looked up from germline, CDR1 is MDHEN and CDR2 is SYDVKM.

There are a few counts of this clonotype. The chain carries TRBV5-1 and TRBJ2-3; 11 nucleotides align to TRBD2. The CDR3 totals 16 residues. V was clipped by 4 bases and J by 2 bases; unmatched bases: 6. Per the germline V gene, CDR1 is SGHRS and CDR2 is YFSETQ. The CDR3 sequence: CASSPGLAEITDTQYF. Written as DNA, the CDR3 is TGCGCCAGCAGCCCGGGACTAGCGGAGATCACAGATACGCAGTATTTT.

The sample holds many counts of this clonotype. This sequence joins TRBV9 and TRBJ2-7; no reliable D call. Deletions cut 0 bases from V and 5 bases from J, with 3 bases between. The CDR3 has 11 residues. Germline lookup yields CDR1 SGDLS and CDR2 YYNGEE. The CDR3 region has the DNA TGTGCCAGCAGCGTAGACCACGAGCAGTACTTC. The encoded protein is CASSVDHEQYF.

This clonotype appeared many times. The chain is built from TRBV6-5 and TRBJ2-5; 12 bases are shared with TRBD2. V trimming: 0 bases; J trimming: 6 bases; junction bases outside the gene matches: 5. The CDR3 has 16 amino acids. Germline V gives CDR1 MNHEY, CDR2 SVGAGI. The CDR3 sequence is CASSYSTSGSIQTQYF. CDR3 bases: TGTGCCAGCAGTTACTCGACTAGCGGGAGTATCCAGACCCAGTACTTC.

CDR3 residues: CASSPDKGLYEQYF. The CDR3 DNA reads as TGTGCCAGCAGCCCAGACAAGGGACTATACGAGCAGTACTTC. This rearrangement joins TRBV7-2 to TRBJ2-7, with 7 positions matching TRBD2. Germline CDR1 reads SGHTA; CDR2 reads FQGNSA. CDR3 length equals 14 residues. The trim removed 5 bases at V and 4 bases at J, leaving 8 bases unmatched.

This clonotype was observed a few times. V usage is TRBV9 and J usage is TRBJ2-2, with 8 bases fitting TRBD2. V was pared by 2 bases and J by 1 base, with 7 bases of the junction left unmatched. The CDR3 has 17 amino acids. The germline CDR1 and CDR2 sequences are SGDLS and YYNGEE. This chain's CDR3 is CASSVARSGENTGELFF. CDR3 in DNA: TGTGCCAGCAGCGTCGCCCGTAGCGGGGAGAACACCGGGGAGCTGTTTTTT.

The chain couples TRBV3-1 to TRBJ2-7, with 11 bases fitting TRBD2. This CDR3 contains 22 residues. Germline V CDR1 and CDR2: LGHDT, YNNKEL (reference sequence). With 4 bases clipped from V and 2 bases from J, the junction kept 25 bases outside the gene matches. This CDR3 reads CASSPPPWGRGEPGLAAYEQYF. Here the CDR3 DNA reads TGTGCCAGCAGCCCCCCCCCGTGGGGACGAGGGGAACCGGGACTAGCGGCCTACGAGCAGTACTTC.

V is TRBV19 and J is TRBJ2-7; 7 nucleotides line up with TRBD2. This CDR3 comprises 14 residues. The germline V gene encodes CDR1 LNHDA and CDR2 SQIVND (reference sequence). Unmatched junction bases numbered 11, after V lost 10 bases and J lost 2 bases. The CDR3 sequence is CATLSASGPYEQYF. The CDR3 coding sequence is TGTGCCACCCTGAGTGCTAGCGGCCCCTACGAGCAGTACTTC.

The V gene is TRBV25-1, the J gene TRBJ2-1; the D gene is possibly TRBD2 (5 bases). The germline V gene has CDR1 MGHDK and CDR2 SYGVNS. CDR3 length equals 15 residues. V lost 6 bases, J lost 0 bases, and 12 bases lay in between. The CDR3 sequence is CASRIDYPSYNEQFF. CDR3 bases: TGTGCCAGCAGGATAGACTACCCCTCCTACAATGAGCAGTTCTTC.

On this clonotype: A much bigger clone sits one base away, suggesting this may be a read error. The chain employs TRBV6-1 and TRBJ2-7; D is perhaps TRBD1 (5 bases). The CDR3 is 13 residues long. Germline CDR1 MNHNS, CDR2 SASEGT. As DNA, the CDR3 is TGTGCCAGCCGACAGATAGGGTCCTACGTGCAGTACTTC. Protein: CASRQIGSYVQYF.

This clonotype has only a few counts. This sequence joins TRBV27 and TRBJ2-2; no clear D. Germline CDR1 and CDR2: MNHEY and SMNVEV (reference sequence). The CDR3 is made up of 15 amino acids. Trimming cost V 5 bases and J 0 bases, with 10 bases left between them. CDR3 loop: CASSPPWANTGELFF. In DNA, the CDR3 is TGTGCCAGCAGTCCCCCCTGGGCGAACACCGGGGAGCTGTTTTTT.

The genes are TRBV12-3 or TRBV12-4 and TRBJ2-1, with TRBD2 matching over 8 bases. The CDR3 length is 15 residues. Trimming cost V 5 bases and J 0 bases; bases outside gene matches: 3. CDR3 bases: TGTGCCAGCAGTCTTAGCGGGATCTCCTACAATGAGCAGTTCTTC. Its translation: CASSLSGISYNEQFF.

The gene calls are TRBV19 and TRBJ2-3, with D possibly TRBD1 on 5 matching bases. CDR1 LNHDA and CDR2 SQIVND come from the germline V gene (reference sequence). The CDR3 covers 13 residues. The V and J ends lost 7 bases and 2 bases respectively, with 10 bases between them. This CDR3 is CASKKDITDTQYF. The CDR3 DNA is TGTGCCAGTAAAAAGGACATCACAGATACGCAGTATTTT.

This clonotype was observed at least ten times. The CDR3: CATSRDSRRETQYF. CDR3 nucleotides: TGTGCCACCAGCAGAGATTCGAGGAGAGAGACCCAGTACTTC. V usage is TRBV15 and J usage is TRBJ2-5; no firm D call. Trimming took 0 bases from V and 4 from J, leaving 9 bases between them. In germline, CDR1 is LNHNV, CDR2 YYDKDF (reference sequence). The CDR3 has 14 amino acids.

This clonotype appeared many times. This rearrangement joins TRBV3-1 to TRBJ1-4; D is possibly TRBD1 (5 bases). The germline V and J ends were trimmed by 1 base and 4 bases, with 10 bases remaining between them. The CDR3 length is 15 residues. Looked up from germline, CDR1 is LGHDT and CDR2 is YNNKEL (reference sequence). The DNA of the CDR3 is TGTGCCAGCAGCCAAGTTTCACAGGTTAATGAAAAACTGTTTTTT. This sequence encodes CASSQVSQVNEKLFF.